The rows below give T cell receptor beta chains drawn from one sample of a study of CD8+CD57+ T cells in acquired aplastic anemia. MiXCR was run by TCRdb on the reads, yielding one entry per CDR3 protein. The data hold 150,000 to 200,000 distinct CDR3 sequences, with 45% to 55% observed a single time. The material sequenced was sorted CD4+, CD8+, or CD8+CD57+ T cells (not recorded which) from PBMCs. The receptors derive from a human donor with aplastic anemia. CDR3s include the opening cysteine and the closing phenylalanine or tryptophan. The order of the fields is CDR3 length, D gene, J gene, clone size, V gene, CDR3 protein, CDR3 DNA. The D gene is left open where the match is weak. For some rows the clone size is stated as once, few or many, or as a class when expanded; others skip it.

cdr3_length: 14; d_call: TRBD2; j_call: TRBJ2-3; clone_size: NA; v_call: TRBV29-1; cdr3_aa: CSASGTSGEDTQYF; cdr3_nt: TGCAGCGCCTCCGGGACTAGCGGGGAAGATACGCAGTATTTT
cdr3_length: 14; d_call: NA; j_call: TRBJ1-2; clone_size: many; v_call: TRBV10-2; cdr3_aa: CASSTVDFNYGYTF; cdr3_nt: TGCGCCAGCAGTACCGTTGATTTCAACTATGGCTACACCTTC
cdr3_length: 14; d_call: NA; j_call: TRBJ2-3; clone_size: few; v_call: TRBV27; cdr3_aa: CASTPAPERHTQYF; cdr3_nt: TGTGCCAGCACCCCAGCCCCCGAGAGGCATACGCAGTATTTT
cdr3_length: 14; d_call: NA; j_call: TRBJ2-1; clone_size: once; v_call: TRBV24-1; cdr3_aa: CATSAPLDGNEQFF; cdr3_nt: TGTGCCACCAGTGCCCCCCTAGATGGCAATGAGCAGTTCTTC
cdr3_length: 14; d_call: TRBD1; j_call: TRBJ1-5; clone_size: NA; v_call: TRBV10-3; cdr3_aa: CATGTGDEDQPQHF; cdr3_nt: TGTGCCACCGGGACAGGAGACGAGGATCAGCCCCAGCATTTT
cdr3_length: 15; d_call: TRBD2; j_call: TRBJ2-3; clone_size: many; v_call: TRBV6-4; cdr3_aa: CASSPGTSGADTQYF; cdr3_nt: TGTGCCAGCAGCCCCGGGACTAGCGGGGCAGATACGCAGTATTTT
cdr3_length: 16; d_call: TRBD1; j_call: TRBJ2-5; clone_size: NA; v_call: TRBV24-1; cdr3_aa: CATSDLSGQDQETQYF; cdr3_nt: TGTGCCACCAGTGATTTGTCTGGACAGGACCAAGAGACCCAGTACTTC
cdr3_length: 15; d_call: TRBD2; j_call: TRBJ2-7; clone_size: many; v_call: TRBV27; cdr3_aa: CASSPFGGGTYEQYF; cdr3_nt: TGTGCCAGCAGTCCCTTCGGGGGAGGGACCTACGAGCAGTACTTC
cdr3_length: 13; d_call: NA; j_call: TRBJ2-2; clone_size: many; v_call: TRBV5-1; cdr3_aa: CASSWTVIGELFF; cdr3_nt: TGCGCCAGCAGCTGGACAGTAATCGGGGAGCTGTTTTTT
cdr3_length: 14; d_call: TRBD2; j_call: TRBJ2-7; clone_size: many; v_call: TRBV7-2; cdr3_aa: CASSLTSGLYEQYF; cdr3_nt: TGTGCCAGCAGCTTAACTAGCGGTCTCTACGAGCAGTACTTC
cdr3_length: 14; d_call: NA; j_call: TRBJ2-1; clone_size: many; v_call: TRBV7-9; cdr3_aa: CASSLVQPYNEQFF; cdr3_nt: TGTGCCAGCAGCTTAGTCCAGCCCTACAATGAGCAGTTCTTC
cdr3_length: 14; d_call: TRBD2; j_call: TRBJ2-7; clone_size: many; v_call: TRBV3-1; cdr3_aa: CASSPGLAAYEQYF; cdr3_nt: TGTGCCAGCAGCCCGGGACTAGCGGCCTACGAGCAGTACTTC
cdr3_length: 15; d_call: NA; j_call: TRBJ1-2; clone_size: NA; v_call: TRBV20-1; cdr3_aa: CSARDRDGAYYGYTF; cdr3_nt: TGCAGTGCTAGAGACCGGGACGGCGCGTACTATGGCTACACCTTC
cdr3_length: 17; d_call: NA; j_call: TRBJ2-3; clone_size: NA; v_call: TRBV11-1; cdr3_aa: CASSLERGARSTDTQYF; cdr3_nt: TGTGCCAGCAGCTTAGAGAGGGGGGCAAGAAGCACAGATACGCAGTATTTT
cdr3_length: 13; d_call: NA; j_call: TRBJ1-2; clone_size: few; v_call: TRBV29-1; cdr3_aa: CSVGRGEGYGYTF; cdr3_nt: TGCAGCGTTGGAAGGGGAGAGGGCTATGGCTACACCTTC
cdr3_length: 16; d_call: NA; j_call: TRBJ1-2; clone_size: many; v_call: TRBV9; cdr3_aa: CASSVSGVRTNYGYTF; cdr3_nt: TGTGCCAGCAGCGTAAGTGGTGTCCGTACTAACTATGGCTACACCTTC
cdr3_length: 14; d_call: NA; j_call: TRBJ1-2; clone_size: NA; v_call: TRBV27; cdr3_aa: CASSSRENNYGYTF; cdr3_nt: TGTGCCAGCAGTTCCCGCGAGAATAACTATGGCTACACCTTC
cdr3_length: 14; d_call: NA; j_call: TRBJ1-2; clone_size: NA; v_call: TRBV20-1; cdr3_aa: CSARREVILYGYTF; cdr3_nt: TGCAGTGCTAGAAGGGAGGTAATACTCTATGGCTACACCTTC
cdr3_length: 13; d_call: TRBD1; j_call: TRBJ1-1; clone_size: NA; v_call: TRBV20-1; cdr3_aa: CSAAGGGNTEAFF; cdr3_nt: TGCAGTGCTGCAGGGGGAGGGAACACTGAAGCTTTCTTT
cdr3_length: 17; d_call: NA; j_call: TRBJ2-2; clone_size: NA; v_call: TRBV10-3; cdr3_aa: CAISEILVGANTGELFF; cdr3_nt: TGTGCCATCAGTGAGATCCTAGTGGGCGCGAACACCGGGGAGCTGTTTTTT
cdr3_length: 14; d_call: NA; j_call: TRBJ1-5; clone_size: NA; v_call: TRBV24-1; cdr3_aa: CATSDRAYGQPQHF; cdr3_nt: TGTGCCACCAGTGACAGGGCTTACGGTCAGCCCCAGCATTTT
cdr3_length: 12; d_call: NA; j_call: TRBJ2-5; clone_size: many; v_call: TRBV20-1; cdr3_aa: CSARVPGETQYF; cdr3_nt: TGCAGTGCTAGGGTCCCCGGAGAGACCCAGTACTTC
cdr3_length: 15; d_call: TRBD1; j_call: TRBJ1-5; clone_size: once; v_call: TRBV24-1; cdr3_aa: CATRGTGDRNQPQHF; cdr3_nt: TGTGCCACCAGAGGGACAGGGGACCGCAATCAGCCCCAGCATTTT
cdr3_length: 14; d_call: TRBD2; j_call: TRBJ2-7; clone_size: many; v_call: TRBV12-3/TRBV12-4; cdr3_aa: CASTQWREGYEQYF; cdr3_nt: TGTGCCAGCACCCAGTGGCGGGAGGGGTACGAGCAGTACTTC
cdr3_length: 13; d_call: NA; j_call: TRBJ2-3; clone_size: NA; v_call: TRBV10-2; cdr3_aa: CASSAGPTDTQYF; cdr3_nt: TGCGCCAGCAGTGCGGGCCCCACAGATACGCAGTATTTT
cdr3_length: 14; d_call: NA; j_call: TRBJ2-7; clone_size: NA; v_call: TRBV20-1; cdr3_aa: CSARDLAALNEQYF; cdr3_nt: TGCAGTGCTAGAGATCTGGCGGCTCTTAACGAGCAGTACTTC
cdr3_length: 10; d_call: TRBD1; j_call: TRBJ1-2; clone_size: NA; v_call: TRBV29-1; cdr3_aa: CSVGDRGYTF; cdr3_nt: TGCAGCGTTGGGGACAGGGGCTACACCTTC
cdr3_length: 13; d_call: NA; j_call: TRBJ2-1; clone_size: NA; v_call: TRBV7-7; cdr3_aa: CASSSQIGNEQFF; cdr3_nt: TGTGCTAGCAGCTCGCAGATAGGCAATGAGCAGTTCTTC
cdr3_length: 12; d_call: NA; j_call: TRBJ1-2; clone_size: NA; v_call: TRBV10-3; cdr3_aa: CASMASSYGYTF; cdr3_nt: TGTGCCAGCATGGCAAGCAGCTATGGCTACACCTTC
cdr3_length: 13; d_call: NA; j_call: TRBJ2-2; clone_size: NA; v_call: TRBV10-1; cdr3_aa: CASSVMRTGELFF; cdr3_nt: TGCGCCAGCAGTGTAATGCGGACCGGGGAGCTGTTTTTT
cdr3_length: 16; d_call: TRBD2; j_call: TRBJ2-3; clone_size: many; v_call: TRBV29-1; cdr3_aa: CSVAGLAGGFPDTQYF; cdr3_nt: TGCAGCGTTGCAGGGCTAGCGGGAGGGTTCCCAGATACGCAGTATTTT
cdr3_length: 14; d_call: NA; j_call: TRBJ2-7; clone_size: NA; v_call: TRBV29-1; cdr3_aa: CSATGGGRSREQYF; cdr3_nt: TGCAGCGCCACAGGTGGAGGGAGGTCACGCGAGCAGTACTTC
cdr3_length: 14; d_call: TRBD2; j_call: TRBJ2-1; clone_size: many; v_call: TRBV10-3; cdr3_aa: CAISGAGGINEQFF; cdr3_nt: TGTGCCATCAGCGGGGCGGGAGGGATAAATGAGCAGTTCTTC
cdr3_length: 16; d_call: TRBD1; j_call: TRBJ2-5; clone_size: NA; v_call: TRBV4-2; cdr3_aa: CASSQGQGRWGETQYF; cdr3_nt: TGTGCCAGCAGCCAAGGACAGGGTCGTTGGGGAGAGACCCAGTACTTC
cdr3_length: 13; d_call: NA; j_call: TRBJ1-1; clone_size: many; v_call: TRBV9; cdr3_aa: CASSVGSGTEAFF; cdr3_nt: TGTGCCAGCAGCGTAGGGTCGGGCACTGAAGCTTTCTTT
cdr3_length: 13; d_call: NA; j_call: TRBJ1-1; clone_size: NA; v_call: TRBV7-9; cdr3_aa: CASSLVKNTEAFF; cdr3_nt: TGTGCCAGCAGCTTGGTGAAGAACACTGAAGCTTTCTTT
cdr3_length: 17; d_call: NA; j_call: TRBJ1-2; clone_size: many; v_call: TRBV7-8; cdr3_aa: CASSRSRDRPGGGGYTF; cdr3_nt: TGTGCCAGCAGCCGCAGCAGAGACAGGCCGGGGGGCGGTGGCTACACCTTC
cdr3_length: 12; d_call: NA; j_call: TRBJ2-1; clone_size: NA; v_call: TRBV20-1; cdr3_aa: CSATDRGNEQFF; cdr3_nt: TGCAGTGCCACAGACAGAGGCAATGAGCAGTTCTTC
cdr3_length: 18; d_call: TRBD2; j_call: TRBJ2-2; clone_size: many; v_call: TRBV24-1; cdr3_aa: CATSDSLGLAGVTGELFF; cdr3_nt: TGTGCCACCAGTGATTCCCTGGGACTAGCGGGAGTAACCGGGGAGCTGTTTTTT
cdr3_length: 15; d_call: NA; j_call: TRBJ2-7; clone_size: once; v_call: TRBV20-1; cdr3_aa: CSASTIGAGDYEQYF; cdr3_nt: TGCAGTGCCAGCACGATCGGAGCAGGGGACTACGAGCAGTACTTC
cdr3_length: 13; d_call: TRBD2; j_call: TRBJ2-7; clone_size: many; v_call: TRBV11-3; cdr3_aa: CASSGLAVYEQYF; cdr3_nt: TGTGCCAGCAGCGGACTAGCGGTGTACGAGCAGTACTTC
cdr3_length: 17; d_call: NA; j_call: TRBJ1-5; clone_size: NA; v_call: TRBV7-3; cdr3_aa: CASSPTSGPNSNQPQHF; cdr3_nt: TGTGCCAGCAGCCCCACCAGTGGACCTAATAGCAATCAGCCCCAGCATTTT
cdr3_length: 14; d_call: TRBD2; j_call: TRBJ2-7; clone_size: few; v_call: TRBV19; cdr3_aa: CASRVGAGEPEQYF; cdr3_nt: TGTGCCAGTAGAGTGGGAGCGGGAGAGCCCGAGCAGTACTTC
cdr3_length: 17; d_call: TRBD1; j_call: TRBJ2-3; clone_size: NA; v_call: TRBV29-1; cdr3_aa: CSPKQGQGAGGTDTQYF; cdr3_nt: TGCAGCCCTAAGCAAGGACAGGGGGCTGGAGGCACAGATACGCAGTATTTT
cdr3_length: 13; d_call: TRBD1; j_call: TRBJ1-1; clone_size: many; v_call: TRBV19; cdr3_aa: CASSITGGQSAFF; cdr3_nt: TGTGCCAGTAGTATAACAGGGGGCCAATCAGCTTTCTTT
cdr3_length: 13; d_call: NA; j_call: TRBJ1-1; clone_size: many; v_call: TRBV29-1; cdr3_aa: CSYPSPTNTEAFF; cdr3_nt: TGCAGCTACCCCTCCCCCACAAACACTGAAGCTTTCTTT
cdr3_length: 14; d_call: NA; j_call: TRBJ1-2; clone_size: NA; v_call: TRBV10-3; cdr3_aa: CAISEDDSNYGYTF; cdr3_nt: TGTGCCATCAGTGAGGACGACAGTAACTATGGCTACACCTTC
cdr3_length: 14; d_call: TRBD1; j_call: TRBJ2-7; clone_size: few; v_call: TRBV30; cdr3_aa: CAWRTPGQGYEQYF; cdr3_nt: TGTGCCTGGAGAACCCCGGGACAGGGGTACGAGCAGTACTTC